The 22 T cell receptor beta chains in this list originate from one sample, sequenced in a study of graft-versus-host responses after intestinal transplantation. Assay used: immunoSEQ multiplex PCR; TCRdb lists only in-frame clones, some missing. The sample has over 80,000 clones, roughly 82% seen once. The sample consisted of PBMCs, taken 255 days after intestinal transplant. These receptors were taken from a human patient who received an intestinal transplant, so some T cells may come from the graft donor.

The chain joins TRBV15 to TRBJ2-3; D possibly corresponds to TRBD1 (5 bases). V lost 6 bases, J lost 2 bases, and 9 bases lay in between. Germline-derived CDR1 and CDR2 are LNHNV and YYDKDF (reference sequence). The CDR3 has 13 residues. For the CDR3, the DNA is TGTGCCACCAGGGCAGGGTCCACAGATACGCAGTATTTT. Its protein product is CATRAGSTDTQYF.

This rearrangement joins TRBV27 to TRBJ2-1; TRBD2 matches at 7 bases. Germline V gives CDR1 MNHEY, CDR2 SMNVEV (reference sequence). With V trimmed by 6 bases and J by 4 bases, 9 bases remained unmatched. The length of the CDR3 is 15 residues. As DNA, the CDR3 is TGTGCCAGCAGCCCCCGGGGAGGGAATTACAATGAGCAGTTCTTC. It encodes CASSPRGGNYNEQFF.

The rearrangement joins TRBV4-3 to TRBJ2-2; the D is unclear. Germline loops: CDR1 LGHNA, CDR2 YSLEER. This CDR3 contains 14 residues. Trimming pared 1 base from V and 6 bases from J, leaving 9 bases between. The CDR3 reads CASSQGLVAGELFF. CDR3 DNA sequence: TGCGCCAGCAGCCAAGGTCTGGTCGCCGGGGAGCTGTTTTTT.

The table lists this clone with a count of one. This chain uses TRBV18 with TRBJ2-3, with a tentative D call TRBD1 (6 bases). Germline V gives CDR1 KGHSH, CDR2 LQKENI. This CDR3 has 17 residues. With 2 bases removed from V and 4 bases from J, the gap between germline ends came to 19 bases. This chain's CDR3 is CASSPSGAGLFPDTQYF. The CDR3 nucleotides are TGTGCCAGCTCACCATCAGGGGCAGGTTTATTCCCAGATACGCAGTATTTT.

Of note for this clone: At one end, the junction sequence differs from germline, possibly due to a read error. Here the CDR3 DNA reads TGTGCTAGCAGCGCCGACTTCGGACAGGGGGCAGGTGAGCAGTTCTTC. This encodes CASSADFGQGAGEQFF. The chain joins TRBV7-7 to TRBJ2-1; 11 nucleotides line up with TRBD1. This CDR3 spans 16 amino acids. The germline CDR1 and CDR2 sequences are SSHAT and FNYEAQ (reference sequence).

CDR3 nucleotide sequence: TGCGCCAGCAGCCTCGAGACTAGCGGGAGGTTTTGGGCCTCCTACGAGCAGTACTTC. Translation: CASSLETSGRFWASYEQYF. The chain uses TRBV5-1 and TRBJ2-7, with TRBD2 matching over 13 bases. V trimming: 4 bases; J trimming: 0 bases; junction bases outside the gene matches: 13. From germline, CDR1 is SGHRS and CDR2 YFSETQ. The CDR3 totals 19 residues.

The V gene is TRBV28, the J gene TRBJ2-7; D is perhaps TRBD1 (6 bases). CDR3 length: 14 amino acids. Trimming removed 8 bases from V and 0 bases from J, with 14 bases in between. In germline, CDR1 is MDHEN, CDR2 SYDVKM. CDR3 in DNA: TGTGCCAGCCGCCCCAGGGGCCTCTCCTACGAGCAGTACTTC. Translated: CASRPRGLSYEQYF.

V is TRBV19 and J is TRBJ2-1; D may correspond to TRBD1 or TRBD2 (5 bases each). Germline CDR1 is LNHDA and CDR2 is SQIVND (reference sequence). V was pared by 0 bases and J by 8 bases, with 17 bases between. The CDR3 runs to 16 residues. For the CDR3, the DNA is TGTGCCAGTAGTATAGATCCAGGGACCCGGAGCGATGAGCAGTTCTTC. Residues: CASSIDPGTRSDEQFF.

This rearrangement joins TRBV19 to TRBJ1-5; D is unclear. Looked up from germline, CDR1 is LNHDA and CDR2 is SQIVND (reference sequence). This CDR3 is 14 amino acids long. Trimming removed 7 bases at V and 2 bases at J, with 12 bases between. CDR3 sequence: CASTLVSGNQPQHF. The CDR3 nucleotides are TGTGCCAGTACCTTGGTGTCCGGCAATCAGCCCCAGCATTTT.

The J gene is TRBJ2-7, the V gene TRBV6-1, with D perhaps TRBD1 (7 bases). Germline CDR1 and CDR2: MNHNS and SASEGT. V lost 3 bases and J lost 0, with 12 bases in between. The CDR3 spans 15 residues. The CDR3 spells CASSEEGASSYEQYF. The CDR3 nucleotides are TGTGCCAGCAGTGAGGAGGGGGCGTCCTCCTACGAGCAGTACTTC.

This clone was seen only a few times. The V call is TRBV6-6, the J call TRBJ1-1; no reliable D call. The CDR3 contains 14 residues. Germline lookup yields CDR1 MNHNY and CDR2 SVGAGI (reference sequence). V lost 4 bases and J 4 bases, leaving 13 bases between the germline ends. The DNA for the CDR3 is TGTGCCAGCAGTTCCCAGGATCTACCCACTGAAGCTTTCTTT. This encodes CASSSQDLPTEAFF.

This chain connects TRBV28 to TRBJ1-1; no clear D. CDR1 and CDR2 (germline): MDHEN, SYDVKM. The CDR3 sequence is 13 residues long. Trimming removed 11 bases at V and 7 bases at J, with 20 bases between. The CDR3 DNA follows: TGTGCCGCTTCCGGCGGGAGTCGGAGTGAAGCTTTCTTT. Translating it yields CAASGGSRSEAFF. Based on the CDR3 plus reference TRBV28 and TRBJ1-1, the full variable domain is DVKVTQSSRYLVKRTGEKVFLECVQDMDHENMFWYRQDPGLGLRLIYFSYDVKMKEKGDIPEGYSVSREKKERFSLILESASTNQTSMYLCAASGGSRSEAFFGQGTRLTVV.

V and J are TRBV5-4 and TRBJ2-1; 9 bases line up with TRBD2. The CDR3 is 16 residues long. V trimming: 4 bases; J trimming: 9 bases; junction bases outside the gene matches: 14. The germline gives CDR1 SGHNT, CDR2 YYREEE (reference sequence). In nucleotides, the CDR3 is TGTGCCAGCAGCCCAAAAGTTAGCGGGAGTGGAATTGAGCAGTTCTTC. It is translated as CASSPKVSGSGIEQFF. Full variable domain (missing parts from reference TRBV5-4 and TRBJ2-1): ETGVTQSPTHLIKTRGQQVTLRCSSQSGHNTVSWYQQALGQGPQFIFQYYREEENGRGNFPPRFSGLQFPNYSSELNVNALELDDSALYLCASSPKVSGSGIEQFFGPGTRLTVL.

This clone came up once. This chain links TRBV7-2 with TRBJ2-2; 7 bases line up with TRBD1. CDR1 is SGHTA and CDR2 is FQGNSA in the germline V gene. V lost 2 bases to trimming and J lost 3 bases; unmatched junction nucleotides: 15. The length of the CDR3 is 19 residues. CDR3 nucleotides: TGTGCCAGCAGCTTAAAACCAGGGGGAGTGGTGGGAGACACCGGGGAGCTGTTTTTT. Translated: CASSLKPGGVVGDTGELFF.

The chain carries TRBV4-1 and TRBJ2-7; the match to TRBD1 covers 7 bases. Per germline, CDR1 MGHRA and CDR2 YSYEKL. With 5 bases clipped from V and 5 bases from J, the junction kept 12 bases outside the gene matches. The CDR3 runs to 15 residues. The CDR3 sequence: CASSSETGSWDEQYF. The CDR3 nucleotides read TGCGCCAGCAGCTCCGAGACAGGGTCGTGGGACGAGCAGTACTTC.

The rearrangement uses TRBV28 and TRBJ1-2, with no clear D. The CDR3 runs 13 residues. Trimming took off 4 bases at V and 5 bases at J, with 11 bases between the two ends. Germline V lookup: CDR1 MDHEN, CDR2 SYDVKM. CDR3 amino acids: CASSSSGLYGYTF. Written as DNA, the CDR3 is TGTGCCAGCAGTTCCTCCGGGCTTTATGGCTACACCTTC.

This clone was observed a few times. The genes are TRBV6-5 and TRBJ1-1, with D tentatively TRBD1 (6 bases). This CDR3 is 15 amino acids long. V was cut by 0 bases and J by 7 bases, with 15 bases left in between. Per the germline V gene, CDR1 is MNHEY and CDR2 is SVGAGI. The CDR3 DNA is TGTGCCAGCAGTTACTCGAGCGGTAGGGGGGGTGAAGCTTTCTTT. Translation: CASSYSSGRGGEAFF.

This clone appeared once. V is TRBV19 and J is TRBJ1-6; TRBD1 might be the D (5 bases). The germline CDR1 and CDR2 sequences are LNHDA and SQIVND (reference sequence). The CDR3 sequence is 15 residues long. The germline V and J ends were trimmed by 0 bases and 9 bases, with 12 bases remaining between them. CDR3: CASSIEGAPSSPLHF. CDR3 nucleotide sequence: TGTGCCAGTAGTATAGAAGGGGCGCCCAGTTCACCCCTCCACTTT.

V is TRBV19 and J is TRBJ2-1, with 8 bases identical to TRBD2. V lost 3 bases and J lost 9; bases outside the gene matches: 7. This CDR3 has 14 residues. Germline assignment: CDR1 LNHDA and CDR2 SQIVND (reference sequence). The CDR3 spells CASSIPGLGTEQFF. The CDR3, as DNA: TGTGCCAGTAGTATCCCGGGACTAGGGACTGAGCAGTTCTTC. The full variable domain, in which reference TRBV19 and TRBJ2-1 provide the parts outside the CDR3, is DGGITQSPKYLFRKEGQNVTLSCEQNLNHDAMYWYRQDPGQGLRLIYYSQIVNDFQKGDIAEGYSVSREKKESFPLTVTSAQKNPTAFYLCASSIPGLGTEQFFGPGTRLTVL.

This chain connects TRBV5-1 to TRBJ2-4; 9 bases are shared with TRBD2. The germline V gene has CDR1 SGHRS and CDR2 YFSETQ. Trimming at V came to 4 bases and at J to 6 bases, leaving 5 bases not matched to a gene. This CDR3 has 14 amino acids. The CDR3 DNA reads TGCGCCAGCAGCCCGGGACTAGCCCGAAACATTCAGTACTTC. Amino acids: CASSPGLARNIQYF.

The gene calls are TRBV23-1 and TRBJ1-5; a weak D match, TRBD1 (5 bases). TRBV23-1 falls under the ORF class, with uncertain function. The CDR3 length is 14 residues. Trimming removed 2 bases at V and 6 bases at J, with 11 bases between. In DNA form, the CDR3 reads TGCGCCAGCAGTCAACGGGGGAATCCTCAGCCCCAGCATTTT. It yields the protein CASSQRGNPQPQHF.

V gene TRBV19 combines with J gene TRBJ2-1; D is possibly TRBD1 (5 bases). The V end lost 2 bases, the J end lost 6 bases, and 11 bases lay between the germline ends. CDR1 and CDR2 from the germline V gene are LNHDA and SQIVND (reference sequence). The CDR3 loop spans 14 amino acids. The CDR3 spells CASSITTDSNEQFF. The CDR3 DNA follows: TGTGCCAGTAGTATAACGACAGACTCCAATGAGCAGTTCTTC.